These 13 T cell receptor beta chains were all obtained from the same sample, sequenced in a study of OX40 agonist ivuxolimab in advanced cancers. Using immunoSEQ multiplex PCR, the repertoire was profiled, and TCRdb retains in-frame clones only, with some absent. The table records 21,000 or so clones, 60% to 85% of them present only once. Sample: CD4+ or CD8+ T cells sorted from blood, taken in a trial of the OX40 agonist ivuxolimab. The receptors were gathered from an adult with an advanced solid tumor such as melanoma, head and neck, liver or kidney cancer.

The chain joins TRBV6-1 to TRBJ2-7, with D uncertain. Trimming pared 10 bases from V and 0 bases from J, leaving 7 bases between. This CDR3 has 11 residues. Germline loops: CDR1 MNHNS, CDR2 SASEGT. The CDR3 bases are TGTGCCATCCTCAGCTCCTACGAGCAGTACTTC. Protein product: CAILSSYEQYF.

This chain links TRBV9 with TRBJ1-2; no definite D call. With 0 bases removed from V and 1 base from J, the gap between germline ends came to 4 bases. CDR3 length equals 13 residues. Looked up from germline, CDR1 is SGDLS and CDR2 is YYNGEE. CDR3 nucleotide sequence: TGTGCCAGCAGCGTAGCCCTTAACTATGGCTACACCTTC. The encoded protein is CASSVALNYGYTF.

CDR3 residues: CASSYIGGQVPSYEQYF. DNA of the CDR3: TGTGCCAGCAGCTACATAGGAGGACAGGTCCCCTCCTACGAGCAGTACTTC. The V call is TRBV7-2, the J call TRBJ2-7; 7 bases agree with TRBD1. Per the germline V gene, CDR1 is SGHTA and CDR2 is FQGNSA. With 4 bases clipped from V and 0 bases from J, the junction kept 12 bases outside the gene matches. The CDR3 totals 17 residues.

The genes are TRBV28 and TRBJ2-7, with 7 bases that match TRBD2. Germline assignment: CDR1 MDHEN and CDR2 SYDVKM. The CDR3 is made up of 15 amino acids. The V segment lost 6 bases and the J segment 0 bases; nucleotides outside the gene matches: 8. The CDR3 sequence is CASRESGDSSYEQYF. In nucleotides, the CDR3 is TGTGCCAGCAGGGAAAGCGGGGATAGCTCCTACGAGCAGTACTTC.

This clone was observed a few times. V gene TRBV28 combines with J gene TRBJ1-5; D unresolved. The germline gives CDR1 MDHEN, CDR2 SYDVKM. The length of the CDR3 is 15 residues. The V gene lost 3 bases and the J gene lost 3 bases, with 12 bases spanning the gap. CDR3 loop: CASSFRSGSNQPQHF. The CDR3 DNA is TGTGCCAGCAGTTTCCGTTCCGGGTCCAATCAGCCCCAGCATTTT.

This clone has a single count. V is TRBV7-3 and J is TRBJ1-1; 7 nucleotides agree with TRBD1. V dropped 1 base and J dropped 2; count of bases not matched to a gene: 7. Per germline, CDR1 SGHTA and CDR2 FQGTGA. The CDR3 runs 16 residues. CDR3 region: CASSLSPGTANTEAFF. Written as DNA, the CDR3 is TGTGCCAGCAGCTTAAGCCCCGGGACAGCTAACACTGAAGCTTTCTTT.

J is TRBJ2-2 and V is TRBV7-9; the D is unclear. CDR1 SEHNR and CDR2 FQNEAQ come from the germline V gene (reference sequence). V was clipped by 6 bases and J by 5 bases, with 16 bases between them. The CDR3 length is 15 residues. The CDR3 DNA reads as TGTGCCAGCAGAATCGACCCTACAGAGACCGGGGAGCTGTTTTTT. Translating gives CASRIDPTETGELFF. Full variable domain (missing parts from reference TRBV7-9 and TRBJ2-2): DTGVSQNPRHKITKRGQNVTFRCDPISEHNRLYWYRQTLGQGPEFLTYFQNEAQLEKSRLLSDRFSAERPKGSFSTLEIQRTEQGDSAMYLCASRIDPTETGELFFGEGSRLTVL.

V gene TRBV9 combines with J gene TRBJ2-1; D is undetermined. CDR3 size: 14 residues. CDR1 and CDR2 from the germline V gene are SGDLS and YYNGEE. Trimming took off 0 bases at V and 9 bases at J, with 13 bases between the two ends. The CDR3 coding sequence is TGTGCCAGCAGCGTAGAGGGCAGCACACTTGAGCAGTTCTTC. It codes for CASSVEGSTLEQFF. The full variable domain, rest sourced from reference TRBV9 and TRBJ2-1, is DSGVTQTPKHLITATGQRVTLRCSPRSGDLSVYWYQQSLDQGLQFLIQYYNGEERAKGNILERFSAQQFPDLHSELNLSSLELGDSALYFCASSVEGSTLEQFFGPGTRLTVL.

The chain has TRBV19 and TRBJ2-7; D not resolved. V shed 6 bases and J shed 6 bases, with 12 bases lying between them. The CDR3 has 12 residues. Germline V gene data show CDR1 as LNHDA and CDR2 as SQIVND (reference sequence). CDR3 sequence (DNA): TGTGCCAGTAGCTCGCCCTTTGGCGAGCAGTACTTC. This translates into CASSSPFGEQYF. The variable domain in full, completed from reference TRBV19 and TRBJ2-7, reads DGGITQSPKYLFRKEGQNVTLSCEQNLNHDAMYWYRQDPGQGLRLIYYSQIVNDFQKGDIAEGYSVSREKKESFPLTVTSAQKNPTAFYLCASSSPFGEQYFGPGTRLTVT.

This clone appeared a few times. The CDR3 coding sequence is TGTGCCTGGAGTGGGCAGGAGAGAGCTTTCTTT. It codes for CAWSGQERAFF. This sequence joins TRBV30 and TRBJ1-1; unclear D gene. Trimming removed 1 base at V and 10 bases at J, with 10 bases between. Germline V gene data show CDR1 as GTSNPN and CDR2 as SVGIG (reference sequence). The CDR3 contains 11 residues.

This sequence joins TRBV7-2 and TRBJ1-1; tentatively, D is TRBD1 (6 bases). V was pared by 3 bases and J by 6 bases, with 14 bases between. The germline V gene encodes CDR1 SGHTA and CDR2 FQGNSA. This CDR3 is 14 amino acids long. CDR3 in DNA: TGTGCCAGCAGCTTCGGGGGGCTGCGGGCTGAAGCTTTCTTT. This sequence encodes CASSFGGLRAEAFF.

DNA of the CDR3: TGTGCCAGCAGCTCCCCCCGTGAAGGGTACAATGAGCAGTTCTTC. It is translated as CASSSPREGYNEQFF. The rearrangement uses TRBV11-3 and TRBJ2-1; D gene unclear. The V gene's germline CDR1 is SGHNT and CDR2 YENEEA. The length of the CDR3 is 15 residues. V was pared by 4 bases and J by 4 bases, with 14 bases between.

This chain connects TRBV19 to TRBJ1-4; 7 nucleotides match TRBD1. This CDR3 region has 14 residues. CDR1 is LNHDA and CDR2 is SQIVND in the germline V gene (reference sequence). J lost 5 bases, V lost 6 bases, and 6 bases had no gene match. The CDR3 protein is CASRTTGRNEKLFF. The DNA of the CDR3 is TGTGCCAGTAGGACGACAGGGCGAAATGAAAAACTGTTTTTT.